These T cell receptor beta chains were read from a single sample in a study of cytomegalovirus exposure and HLA in healthy donors. Data came from immunoSEQ multiplex PCR; TCRdb stores just in-frame clones and leaves some out. Counted here are roughly 120,000 clones, around 81% occurring once; the ten biggest clones make up 3.9%. The material sequenced was PBMCs. Receptor source: a woman in her twenties or thirties in good health and CMV-seronegative. Both conserved end residues are part of each CDR3. Each record gives: V gene, D gene, CDR3 length, clone size, J gene, CDR3 DNA, CDR3 protein. A D gene is named only where the DNA matches it firmly. Size tells how often a clone was seen (once, few, many) or the class of an expanded clone, and some rows leave it out.

TRBV5-6	.	13	.	TRBJ2-7	TGTGCCAGCAGCCGACACCCTACCTACGAGCAGTACTTC	CASSRHPTYEQYF
TRBV19	.	14	.	TRBJ2-3	TGTGCCAGTAGGGGAGAGCCAGGGGGACTTAGGCAGTATTTT	CASRGEPGGLRQYF
TRBV5-1	.	15	.	TRBJ1-1	TGCGCCAGCAGCTTGGAGGCAGGGTGGAACACTGAAGCTTTCTTT	CASSLEAGWNTEAFF
TRBV2	.	15	.	TRBJ1-5	TGTGCCAGCACTGCCGGTAGGGAGGTGGGTCAGCCCCAGCATTTT	CASTAGREVGQPQHF
TRBV6-5	.	16	.	TRBJ1-3	TGTGCCAGCAGTTACTCGAGGCAGGGGAATGGAAACACCATATATTTT	CASSYSRQGNGNTIYF
TRBV19	TRBD2	16	.	TRBJ2-7	TGTGCCAGTAGTGGCCGGGGGAGGGCCCTCTCGAGTGAGCAGTACTTC	CASSGRGRALSSEQYF
TRBV7-2	TRBD2	16	.	TRBJ2-7	TGTGCCAGCAGCAATGGGACTAGCGGGAGTGGCTACGAGCAGTACTTC	CASSNGTSGSGYEQYF
TRBV5-4	.	15	.	TRBJ1-1	TGTGCCAGCAGCTTGGGGGGCTCTACGACCACTGAAGCTTTCTTT	CASSLGGSTTTEAFF
TRBV10-2	TRBD2	16	.	TRBJ2-7	TGCGCCAGCAGTTTAAATAGCGGGGCAAACTCCTACGAGCAGTACTTC	CASSLNSGANSYEQYF
TRBV7-9	TRBD1	14	.	TRBJ2-7	TGTGCCAGCAGCTCGGACAGGGTAAACTACGAGCAGTACTTC	CASSSDRVNYEQYF
TRBV4-3	.	15	.	TRBJ1-1	TGCGCCAGCAGCCATCGCCGCAGGGGATACACTGAAGCTTTCTTT	CASSHRRRGYTEAFF
TRBV5-6	TRBD1	15	once	TRBJ2-7	TGTGCCAGCAGCTTGGGAGGGACAGGCTCCTACGAGCAGTACTTC	CASSLGGTGSYEQYF
TRBV30	.	15	few	TRBJ2-7	TGTGCCTGGAGGATCACTCAGGGGCTATCCTACGAGCAGTACTTC	CAWRITQGLSYEQYF
TRBV7-8	.	17	.	TRBJ2-5	TGTGCCAGCAGTCTAAGAGCTCCGTTCACGCCTCAAGAGACCCAGTACTTC	CASSLRAPFTPQETQYF
TRBV19	TRBD1	14	.	TRBJ2-2	TGTGCCAGTGGACAGGGGGCCAACACCGGGGAGCTGTTTTTT	CASGQGANTGELFF
TRBV18	TRBD2	17	.	TRBJ2-5	TGTGCCAGCTCACCTTCGGCCAGCGGGAGGGCCCCGGAGACCCAGTACTTC	CASSPSASGRAPETQYF
TRBV13	TRBD2	18	.	TRBJ2-1	TGTGCCAGCAGCTTAGGCGGTCTAGCGGAAAGCTCCTACAATGAGCAGTTCTTC	CASSLGGLAESSYNEQFF
TRBV7-2	.	15	.	TRBJ1-1	TGTGCCAGCAGCCGAGATGCCGGAGGAGGCACTGAAGCTTTCTTT	CASSRDAGGGTEAFF